This T cell receptor (beta chain) was documented in a study of early T cells in non-severe SARS-CoV-2 infection. Study details: Alpha and beta chains were unpaired, from unsorted whole-blood bulk RNA. Overall study findings and caveats: There was a bias toward anti-spike CD8 responses in VDJdb matching, which missed private and CD4 specificities.

This clonotype was seen a few times. Its antigen is unidentified. Germline lookup yields CDR1 SNHLY and CDR2 FYNNEI. This CDR3 comprises 14 residues. V dropped 8 bases and J dropped 0 bases, with 11 bases sitting between them. Individual cDNA molecules received unique molecular identifiers. TCRdb fed the 5' RACE reads into MiXCR, producing one record per CDR3 protein. The sample lists fewer than 120,000 distinct CDR3 sequences; around 13% were seen once. This rearrangement joins TRBV2 to TRBJ2-1; D is undetermined. Sample: whole blood, taken at baseline. This sequence originates from an adult who was a healthcare worker with PCR-confirmed SARS-CoV-2 infection or an uninfected control (not recorded which). CDR3 residues: CASRFADSYNEQFF. In DNA, the CDR3 is TGTGCCAGCCGATTTGCGGACTCCTACAATGAGCAGTTCTTC.